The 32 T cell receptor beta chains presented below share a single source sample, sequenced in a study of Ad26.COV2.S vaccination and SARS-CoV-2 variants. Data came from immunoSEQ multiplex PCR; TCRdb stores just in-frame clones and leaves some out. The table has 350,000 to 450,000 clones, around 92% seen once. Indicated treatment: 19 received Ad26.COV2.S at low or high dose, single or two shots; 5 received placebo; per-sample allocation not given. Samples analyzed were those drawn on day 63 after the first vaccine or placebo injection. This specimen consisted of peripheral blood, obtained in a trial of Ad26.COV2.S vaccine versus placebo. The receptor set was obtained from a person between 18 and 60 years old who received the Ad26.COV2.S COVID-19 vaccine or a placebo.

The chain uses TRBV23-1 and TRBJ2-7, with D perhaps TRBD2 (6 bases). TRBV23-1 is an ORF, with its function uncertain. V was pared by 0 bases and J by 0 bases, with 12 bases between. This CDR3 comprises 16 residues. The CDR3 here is CASSQSEGLISYEQYF. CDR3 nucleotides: TGCGCCAGCAGTCAATCGGAGGGGCTGATCTCCTACGAGCAGTACTTC.

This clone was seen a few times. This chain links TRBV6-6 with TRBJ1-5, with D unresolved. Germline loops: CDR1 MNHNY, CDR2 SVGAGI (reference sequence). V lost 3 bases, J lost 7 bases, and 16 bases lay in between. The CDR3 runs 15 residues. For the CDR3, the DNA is TGTGCCAGCAGTTATCTTCAAGGGATTGGGCAGCCCCAGCATTTT. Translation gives CASSYLQGIGQPQHF.

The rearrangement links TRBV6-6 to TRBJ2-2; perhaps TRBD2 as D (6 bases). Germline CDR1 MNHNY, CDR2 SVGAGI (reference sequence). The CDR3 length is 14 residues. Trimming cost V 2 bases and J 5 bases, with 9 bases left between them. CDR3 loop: CASSYMGGTGELFF. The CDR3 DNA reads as TGTGCCAGCAGTTACATGGGAGGAACCGGGGAGCTGTTTTTT.

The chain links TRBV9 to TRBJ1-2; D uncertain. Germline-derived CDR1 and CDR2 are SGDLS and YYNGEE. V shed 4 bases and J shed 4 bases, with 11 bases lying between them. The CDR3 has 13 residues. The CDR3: CASSSGSGYGYTF. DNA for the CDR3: TGTGCCAGCAGCTCGGGCAGCGGCTATGGCTACACCTTC.

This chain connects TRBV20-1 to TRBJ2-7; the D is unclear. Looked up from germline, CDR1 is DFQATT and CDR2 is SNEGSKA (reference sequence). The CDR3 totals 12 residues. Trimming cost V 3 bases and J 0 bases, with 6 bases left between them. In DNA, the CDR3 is TGCAGTGCTAGTGGAGTCTCCTACGAGCAGTACTTC. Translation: CSASGVSYEQYF.

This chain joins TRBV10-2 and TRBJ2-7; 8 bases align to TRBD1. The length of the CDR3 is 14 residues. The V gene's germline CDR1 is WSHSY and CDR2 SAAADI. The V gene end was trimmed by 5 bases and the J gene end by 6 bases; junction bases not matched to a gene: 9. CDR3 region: CASSHRDRPLEQYF. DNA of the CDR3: TGCGCCAGCAGTCACCGGGACAGGCCTCTCGAGCAGTACTTC.

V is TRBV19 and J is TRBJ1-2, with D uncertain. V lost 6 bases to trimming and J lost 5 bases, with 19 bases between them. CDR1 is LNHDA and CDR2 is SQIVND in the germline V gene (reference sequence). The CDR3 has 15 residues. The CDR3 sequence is CASRNGRALGYGYTF. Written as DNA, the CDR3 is TGTGCCAGTAGAAATGGGAGAGCACTTGGTTATGGCTACACCTTC. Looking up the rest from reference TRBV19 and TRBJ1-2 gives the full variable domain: DGGITQSPKYLFRKEGQNVTLSCEQNLNHDAMYWYRQDPGQGLRLIYYSQIVNDFQKGDIAEGYSVSREKKESFPLTVTSAQKNPTAFYLCASRNGRALGYGYTFGSGTRLTVV.

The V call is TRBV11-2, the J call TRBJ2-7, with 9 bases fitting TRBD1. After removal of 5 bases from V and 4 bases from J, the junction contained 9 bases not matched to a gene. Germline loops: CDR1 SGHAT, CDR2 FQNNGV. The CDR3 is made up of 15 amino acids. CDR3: CASSTGTGSRYEQYF. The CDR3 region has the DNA TGTGCCAGCAGCACCGGGACAGGGTCTCGGTACGAGCAGTACTTC.

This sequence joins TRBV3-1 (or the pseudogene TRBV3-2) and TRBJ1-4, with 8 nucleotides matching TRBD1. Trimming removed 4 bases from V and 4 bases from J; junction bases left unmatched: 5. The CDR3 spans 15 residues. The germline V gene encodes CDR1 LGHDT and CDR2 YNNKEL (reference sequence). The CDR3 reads CASSLTQGGNEKLFF. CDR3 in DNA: TGTGCCAGCAGCCTAACACAGGGGGGTAATGAAAAACTGTTTTTT.

The CDR3 is CASSYSIPGHPDDLSGNTIYF. The CDR3 DNA follows: TGTGCCAGCAGTTACTCGATTCCGGGACACCCGGACGACCTCTCTGGAAACACCATATATTTT. This rearrangement joins TRBV6-2 or TRBV6-3 to TRBJ1-3, with D possibly being TRBD1 (6 bases). This CDR3 comprises 21 residues. Germline-derived CDR1 and CDR2 are MNHEY and SVGEGT. Trimming shortened V by 0 bases and J by 0 bases, and 24 bases separated the two germline ends.

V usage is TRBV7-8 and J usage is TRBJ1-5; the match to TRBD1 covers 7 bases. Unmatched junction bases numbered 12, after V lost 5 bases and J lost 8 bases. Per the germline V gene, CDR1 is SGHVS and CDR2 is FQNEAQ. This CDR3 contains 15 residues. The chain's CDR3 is CASSEQGSLKEPQHF. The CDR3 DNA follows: TGTGCCAGCAGCGAACAGGGGTCCCTGAAGGAGCCCCAGCATTTT.

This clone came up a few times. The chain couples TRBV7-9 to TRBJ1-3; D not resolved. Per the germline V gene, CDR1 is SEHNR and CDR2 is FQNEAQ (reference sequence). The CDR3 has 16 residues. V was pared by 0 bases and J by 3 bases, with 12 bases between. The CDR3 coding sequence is TGTGCCAGCAGCTTAGCCCAGCAGTTTGGTGGAAACACCATATATTTT. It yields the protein CASSLAQQFGGNTIYF.

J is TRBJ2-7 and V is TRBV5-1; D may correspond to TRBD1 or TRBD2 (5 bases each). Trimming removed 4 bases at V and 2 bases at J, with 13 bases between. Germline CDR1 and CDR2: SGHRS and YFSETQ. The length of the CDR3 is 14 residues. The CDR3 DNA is TGCGCCAGCAGCCATTATGGGGACGCCTACGAGCAGTACTTC. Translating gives CASSHYGDAYEQYF.

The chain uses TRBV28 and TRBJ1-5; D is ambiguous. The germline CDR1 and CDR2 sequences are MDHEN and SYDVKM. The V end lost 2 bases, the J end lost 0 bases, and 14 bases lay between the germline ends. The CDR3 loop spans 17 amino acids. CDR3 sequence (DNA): TGTGCCAGCAGTTTAAGTACATCCATATTTAGCAATCAGCCCCAGCATTTT. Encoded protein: CASSLSTSIFSNQPQHF. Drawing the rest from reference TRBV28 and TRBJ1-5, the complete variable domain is DVKVTQSSRYLVKRTGEKVFLECVQDMDHENMFWYRQDPGLGLRLIYFSYDVKMKEKGDIPEGYSVSREKKERFSLILESASTNQTSMYLCASSLSTSIFSNQPQHFGDGTRLSIL.

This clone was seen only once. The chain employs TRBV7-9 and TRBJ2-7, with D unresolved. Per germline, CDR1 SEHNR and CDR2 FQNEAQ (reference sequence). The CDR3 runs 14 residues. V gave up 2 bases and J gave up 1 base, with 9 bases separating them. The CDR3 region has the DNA TGTGCCAGCAGCTTAAAGAACCGGTCCTACGAGCAGTACTTC. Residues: CASSLKNRSYEQYF.

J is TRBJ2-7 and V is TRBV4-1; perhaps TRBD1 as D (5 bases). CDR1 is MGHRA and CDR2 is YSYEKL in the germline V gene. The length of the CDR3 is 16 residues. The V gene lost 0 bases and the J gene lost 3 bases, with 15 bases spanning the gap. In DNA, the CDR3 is TGCGCCAGCAGCCAAGACCCCCGAGACAGATACTACGAGCAGTACTTC. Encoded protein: CASSQDPRDRYYEQYF.

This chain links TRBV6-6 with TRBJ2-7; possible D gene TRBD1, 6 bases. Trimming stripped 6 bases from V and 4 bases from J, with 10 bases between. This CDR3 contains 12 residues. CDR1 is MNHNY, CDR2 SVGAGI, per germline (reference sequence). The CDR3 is CASRPQGYEQYF. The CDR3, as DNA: TGTGCCAGCAGACCACAGGGTTACGAGCAGTACTTC.

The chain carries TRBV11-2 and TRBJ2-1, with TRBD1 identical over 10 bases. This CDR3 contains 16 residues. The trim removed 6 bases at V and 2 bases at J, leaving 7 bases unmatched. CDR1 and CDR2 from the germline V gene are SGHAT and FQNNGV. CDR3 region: CASRPAGTGAYNEQFF. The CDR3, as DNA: TGTGCCAGCAGACCAGCCGGGACAGGGGCCTACAATGAGCAGTTCTTC.

The CDR3 nucleotides are TGTGCCAGCAGCCCAGGTGGGGGGAAGCATGGAGAGACCCAGTACTTC. Translating gives CASSPGGGKHGETQYF. This chain links TRBV9 with TRBJ2-5; D perhaps matches TRBD2 (6 bases). Germline loops: CDR1 SGDLS, CDR2 YYNGEE. V lost 4 bases to trimming and J lost 4 bases, with 20 bases between them. The CDR3 contains 16 residues.

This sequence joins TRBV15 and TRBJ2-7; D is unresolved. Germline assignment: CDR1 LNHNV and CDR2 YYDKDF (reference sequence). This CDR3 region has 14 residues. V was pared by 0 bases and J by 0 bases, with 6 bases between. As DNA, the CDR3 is TGTGCCACCAGCAGAGATTGGAGCTCCTACGAGCAGTACTTC. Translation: CATSRDWSSYEQYF.

The DNA of the CDR3 is TGTGCCAGCAGTTACCCCTTTGGGACTAGCGGGGGCCTACTCTCCTACGAGCAGTACTTC. As protein: CASSYPFGTSGGLLSYEQYF. V is TRBV6-2 or TRBV6-3 and J is TRBJ2-7; 14 positions agree with TRBD2. Germline values: CDR1 MNHEY, CDR2 SVGEGT. This CDR3 region has 20 residues. Trimming removed 2 bases from V and 0 bases from J; junction bases left unmatched: 12.

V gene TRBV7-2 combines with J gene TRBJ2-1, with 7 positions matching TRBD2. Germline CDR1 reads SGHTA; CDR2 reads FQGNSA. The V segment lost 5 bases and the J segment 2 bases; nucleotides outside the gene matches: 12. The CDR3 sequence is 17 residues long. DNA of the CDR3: TGTGCCAGCAGCAAGTTAGGTGGCGGGGGAACCTACAATGAGCAGTTCTTC. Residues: CASSKLGGGGTYNEQFF.

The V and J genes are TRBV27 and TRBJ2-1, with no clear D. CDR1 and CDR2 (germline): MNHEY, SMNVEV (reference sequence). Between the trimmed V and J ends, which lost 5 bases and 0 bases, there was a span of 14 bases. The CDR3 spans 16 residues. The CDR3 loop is CASSELQVSSYNEQFF. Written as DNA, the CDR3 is TGTGCCAGCAGTGAGCTCCAGGTGAGCTCCTACAATGAGCAGTTCTTC.

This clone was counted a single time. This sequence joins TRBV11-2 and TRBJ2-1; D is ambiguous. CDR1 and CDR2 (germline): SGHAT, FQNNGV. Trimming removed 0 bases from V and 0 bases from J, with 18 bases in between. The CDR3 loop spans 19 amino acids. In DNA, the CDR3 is TGTGCCAGCAGCTTAGATCGCCTTCTAGGACCTAACTCCTACAATGAGCAGTTCTTC. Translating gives CASSLDRLLGPNSYNEQFF.

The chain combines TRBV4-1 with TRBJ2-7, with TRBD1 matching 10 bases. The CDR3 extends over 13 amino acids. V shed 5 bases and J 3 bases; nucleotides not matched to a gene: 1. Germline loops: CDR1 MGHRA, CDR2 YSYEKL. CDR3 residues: CASSWDRGYEQYF. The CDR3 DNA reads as TGCGCCAGCAGCTGGGACAGGGGCTACGAGCAGTACTTC.

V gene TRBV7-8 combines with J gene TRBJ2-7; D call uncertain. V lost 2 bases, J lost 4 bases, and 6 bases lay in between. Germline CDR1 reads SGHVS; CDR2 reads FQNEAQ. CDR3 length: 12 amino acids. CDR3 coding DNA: TGTGCCAGCAGCTTAAGGTCGTACGAGCAGTACTTC. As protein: CASSLRSYEQYF.

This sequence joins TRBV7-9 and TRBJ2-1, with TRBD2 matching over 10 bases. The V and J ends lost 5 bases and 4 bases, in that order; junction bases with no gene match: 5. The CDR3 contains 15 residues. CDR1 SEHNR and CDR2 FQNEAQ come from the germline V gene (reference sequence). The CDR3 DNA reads TGTGCCAGCAGCCCAGCGGGGGGGCCTTACAATGAGCAGTTCTTC. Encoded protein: CASSPAGGPYNEQFF.

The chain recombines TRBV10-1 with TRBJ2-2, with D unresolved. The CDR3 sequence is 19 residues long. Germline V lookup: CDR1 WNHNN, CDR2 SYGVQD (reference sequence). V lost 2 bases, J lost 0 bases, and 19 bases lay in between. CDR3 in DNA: TGCGCCAGCAGTGAGACACGGGCCATTTTCTTCGCGAACACCGGGGAGCTGTTTTTT. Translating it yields CASSETRAIFFANTGELFF.

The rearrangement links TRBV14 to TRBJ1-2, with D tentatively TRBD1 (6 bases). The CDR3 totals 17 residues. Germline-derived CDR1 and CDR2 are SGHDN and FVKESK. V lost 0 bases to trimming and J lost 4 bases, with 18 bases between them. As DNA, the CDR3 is TGTGCCAGCAGCCAAGATTTCGGCGCAGGGGTCAGCTATGGCTACACCTTC. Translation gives CASSQDFGAGVSYGYTF.

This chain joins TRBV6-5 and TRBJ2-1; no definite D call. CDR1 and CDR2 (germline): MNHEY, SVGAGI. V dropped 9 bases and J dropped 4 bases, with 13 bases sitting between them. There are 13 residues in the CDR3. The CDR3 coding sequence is TGTGCCAGTCCATGGGGTCGTTACAATGAGCAGTTCTTC. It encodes CASPWGRYNEQFF.

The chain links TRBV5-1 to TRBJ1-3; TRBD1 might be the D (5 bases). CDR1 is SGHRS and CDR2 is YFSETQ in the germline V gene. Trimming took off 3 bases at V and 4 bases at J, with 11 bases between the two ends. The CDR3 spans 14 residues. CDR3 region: CASSSRGDGNTIYF. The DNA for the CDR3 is TGCGCCAGCAGCTCGAGGGGAGACGGAAACACCATATATTTT.

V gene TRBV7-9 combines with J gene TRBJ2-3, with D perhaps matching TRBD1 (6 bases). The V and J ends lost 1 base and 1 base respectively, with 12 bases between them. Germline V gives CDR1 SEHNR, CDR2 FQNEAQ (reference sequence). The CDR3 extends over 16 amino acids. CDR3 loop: CASSLESRGGTDTQYF. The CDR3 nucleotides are TGTGCCAGCAGCTTAGAGTCCAGGGGTGGCACAGATACGCAGTATTTT.